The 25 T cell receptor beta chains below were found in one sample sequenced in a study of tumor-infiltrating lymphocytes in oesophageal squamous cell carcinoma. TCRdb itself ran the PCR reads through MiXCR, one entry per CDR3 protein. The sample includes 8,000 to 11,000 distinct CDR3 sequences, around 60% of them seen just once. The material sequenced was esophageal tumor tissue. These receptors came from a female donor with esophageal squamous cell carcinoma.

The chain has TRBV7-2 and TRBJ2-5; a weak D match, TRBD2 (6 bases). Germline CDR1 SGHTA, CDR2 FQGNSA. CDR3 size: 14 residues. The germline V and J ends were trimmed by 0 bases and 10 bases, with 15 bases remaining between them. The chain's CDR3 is CASSLAPRSGGQYF. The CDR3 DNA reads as TGTGCCAGCAGCTTAGCACCCCGTTCCGGGGGCCAGTACTTC.

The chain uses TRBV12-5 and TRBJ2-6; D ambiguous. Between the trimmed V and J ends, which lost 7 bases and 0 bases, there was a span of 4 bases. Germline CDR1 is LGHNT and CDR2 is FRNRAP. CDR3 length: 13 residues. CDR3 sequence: CASAPSGANVLTF. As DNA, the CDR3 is TGTGCTAGTGCCCCCTCTGGGGCCAACGTCCTGACTTTC.

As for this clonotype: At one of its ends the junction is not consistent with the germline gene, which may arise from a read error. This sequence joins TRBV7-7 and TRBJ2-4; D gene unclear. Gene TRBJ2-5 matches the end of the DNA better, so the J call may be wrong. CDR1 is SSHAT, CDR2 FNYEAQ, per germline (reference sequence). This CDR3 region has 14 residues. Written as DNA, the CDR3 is TGTGCTAGCAGCTTAGGTGAAGCGTGGGAGACCCAGTACTTC. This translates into CASSLGEAWETQYF.

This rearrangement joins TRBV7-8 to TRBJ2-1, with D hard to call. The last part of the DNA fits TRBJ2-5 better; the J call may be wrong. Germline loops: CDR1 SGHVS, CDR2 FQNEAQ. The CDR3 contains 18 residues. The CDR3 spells CASSLVGATTYVSETQYF. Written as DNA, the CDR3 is TGTGCCAGCAGCTTAGTCGGCGCCACTACGTACGTTTCGGAGACCCAGTACTTC.

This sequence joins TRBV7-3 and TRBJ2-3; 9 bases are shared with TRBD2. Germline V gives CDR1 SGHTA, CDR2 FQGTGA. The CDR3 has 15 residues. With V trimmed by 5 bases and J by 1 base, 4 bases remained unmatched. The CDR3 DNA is TGTGCCAGCAGCCCCGTAGCGGGGGGCACAGATACGCAGTATTTT. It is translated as CASSPVAGGTDTQYF. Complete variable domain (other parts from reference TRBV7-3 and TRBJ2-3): GAGVSQTPSNKVTEKGKYVELRCDPISGHTALYWYRQSLGQGPEFLIYFQGTGAADDSGLPNDRFFAVRPEGSVSTLKIQRTERGDSAVYLCASSPVAGGTDTQYFGPGTRLTVL.

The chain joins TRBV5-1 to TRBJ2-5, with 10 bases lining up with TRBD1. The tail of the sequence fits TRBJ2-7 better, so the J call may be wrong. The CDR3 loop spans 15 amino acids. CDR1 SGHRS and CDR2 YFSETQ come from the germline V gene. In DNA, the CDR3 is TGCGCCAGCAGCATAGGGACAGGGGCAACCTACGAGCAGTACTTC. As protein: CASSIGTGATYEQYF.

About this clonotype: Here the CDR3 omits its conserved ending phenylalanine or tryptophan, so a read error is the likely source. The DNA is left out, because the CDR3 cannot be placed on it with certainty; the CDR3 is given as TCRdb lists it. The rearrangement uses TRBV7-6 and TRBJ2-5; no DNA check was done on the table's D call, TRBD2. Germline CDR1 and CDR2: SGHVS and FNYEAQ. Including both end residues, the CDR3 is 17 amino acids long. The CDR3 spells CASSLVAGHSYEQYFGA.

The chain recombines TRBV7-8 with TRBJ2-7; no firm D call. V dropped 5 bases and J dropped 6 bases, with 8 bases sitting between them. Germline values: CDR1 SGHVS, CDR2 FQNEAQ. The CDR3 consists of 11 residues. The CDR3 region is CASSPQVEQYF. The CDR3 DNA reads TGTGCCAGCAGCCCCCAGGTCGAGCAGTACTTC.

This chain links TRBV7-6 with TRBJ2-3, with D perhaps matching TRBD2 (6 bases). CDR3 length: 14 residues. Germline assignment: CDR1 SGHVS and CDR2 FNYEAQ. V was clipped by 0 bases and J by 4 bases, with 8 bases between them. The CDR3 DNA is TGTGCCAGCAGCTTAGCGGGCGGGGCAGATACGCAGTATTTT. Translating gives CASSLAGGADTQYF.

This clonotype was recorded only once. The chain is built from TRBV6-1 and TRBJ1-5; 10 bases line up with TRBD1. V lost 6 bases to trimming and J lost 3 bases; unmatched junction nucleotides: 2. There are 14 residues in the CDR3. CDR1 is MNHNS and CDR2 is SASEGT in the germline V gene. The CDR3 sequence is CASRGTGANQPQHF. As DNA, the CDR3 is TGTGCCAGCAGGGGGACAGGGGCCAATCAGCCCCAGCATTTT.

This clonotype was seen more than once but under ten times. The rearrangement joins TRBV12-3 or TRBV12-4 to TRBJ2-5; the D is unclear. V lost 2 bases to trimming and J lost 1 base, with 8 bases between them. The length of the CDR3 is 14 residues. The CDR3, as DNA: TGTGCCAGCAGTTTAAGGCACCTCCAAGAGACCCAGTACTTC. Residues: CASSLRHLQETQYF.

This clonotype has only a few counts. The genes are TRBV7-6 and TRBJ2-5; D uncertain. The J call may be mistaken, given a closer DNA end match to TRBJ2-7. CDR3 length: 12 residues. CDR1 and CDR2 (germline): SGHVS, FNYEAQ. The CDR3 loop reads CASSSGRNEQYF. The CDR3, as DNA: TGTGCCAGCAGCTCGGGTCGGAACGAGCAGTACTTC.

The CDR3 bases are TGTGCCAGCAGTCGTACCGGGACAGGCTCATCCTTCAACTACGAGCAGTACTTC. It is translated as CASSRTGTGSSFNYEQYF. The V gene is TRBV27, the J gene TRBJ2-6; 8 bases align to TRBD1. The J call is in doubt because the DNA end fits TRBJ2-7 better. In germline, CDR1 is MNHEY, CDR2 SMNVEV (reference sequence). The CDR3 is 18 amino acids.

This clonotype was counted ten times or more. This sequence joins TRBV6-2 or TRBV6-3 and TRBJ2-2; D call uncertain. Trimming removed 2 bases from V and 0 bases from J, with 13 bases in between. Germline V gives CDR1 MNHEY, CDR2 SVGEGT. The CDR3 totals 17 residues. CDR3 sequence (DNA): TGTGCCAGCAGTTACGTGGGCAGACCAACGAACACCGGGGAGCTGTTTTTT. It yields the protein CASSYVGRPTNTGELFF.

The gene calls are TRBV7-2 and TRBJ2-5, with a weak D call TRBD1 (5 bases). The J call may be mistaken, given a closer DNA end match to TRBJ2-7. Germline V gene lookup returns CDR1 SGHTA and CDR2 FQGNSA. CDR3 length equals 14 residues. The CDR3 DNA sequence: TGTGCCAGCAGCTTAGTGACAGCTTCCTACGAGCAGTACTTC. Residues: CASSLVTASYEQYF.

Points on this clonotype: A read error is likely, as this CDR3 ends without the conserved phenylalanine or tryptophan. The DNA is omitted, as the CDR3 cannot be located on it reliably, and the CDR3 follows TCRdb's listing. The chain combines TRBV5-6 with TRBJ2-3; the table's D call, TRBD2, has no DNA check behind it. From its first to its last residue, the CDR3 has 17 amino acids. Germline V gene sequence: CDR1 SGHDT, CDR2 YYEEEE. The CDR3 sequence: CASSLAWVTRDEQFFGP.

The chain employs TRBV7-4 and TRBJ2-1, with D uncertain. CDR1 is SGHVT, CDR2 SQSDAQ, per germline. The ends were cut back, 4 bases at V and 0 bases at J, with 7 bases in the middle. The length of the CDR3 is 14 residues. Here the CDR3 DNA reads TGTGCCAGCAGCTCCCTCCCCTCCTACAATGAGCAGTTCTTC. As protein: CASSSLPSYNEQFF.

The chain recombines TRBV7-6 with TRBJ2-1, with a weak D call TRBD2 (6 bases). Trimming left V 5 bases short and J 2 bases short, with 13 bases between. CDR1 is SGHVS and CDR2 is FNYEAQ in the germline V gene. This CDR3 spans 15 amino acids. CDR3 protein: CASSPRDSPYNEQFF. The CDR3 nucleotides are TGTGCCAGCAGCCCACGGGACTCCCCCTACAATGAGCAGTTCTTC. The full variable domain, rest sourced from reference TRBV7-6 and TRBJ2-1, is GAGVSQSPRYKVTKRGQDVALRCDPISGHVSLYWYRQALGQGPEFLTYFNYEAQQDKSGLPNDRFSAERPEGSISTLTIQRTEQRDSAMYRCASSPRDSPYNEQFFGPGTRLTVL.

CDR3 in DNA: TGTGCCAGCAGTGAATCCGCACAAGGACAGGGGGCATGGAACACTGAAGCTTTCTTT. It yields the protein CASSESAQGQGAWNTEAFF. V gene TRBV6-1 combines with J gene TRBJ1-1; TRBD1 matches at 11 bases. V shed 2 bases and J 1 base; nucleotides not matched to a gene: 12. CDR1 and CDR2 (germline): MNHNS, SASEGT. The CDR3 contains 19 residues.

The DNA of the CDR3 is TGCGCCAGCATCCAATCGACCAGCTCCTACAATGAGCAGTTCTTC. Amino acid sequence: CASIQSTSSYNEQFF. The chain combines TRBV10-1 with TRBJ2-1; no definite D call. The CDR3 has 15 amino acids. Per the germline V gene, CDR1 is WNHNN and CDR2 is SYGVQD (reference sequence). The V end was cut by 7 bases, the J end by 0 bases, with 13 bases between.

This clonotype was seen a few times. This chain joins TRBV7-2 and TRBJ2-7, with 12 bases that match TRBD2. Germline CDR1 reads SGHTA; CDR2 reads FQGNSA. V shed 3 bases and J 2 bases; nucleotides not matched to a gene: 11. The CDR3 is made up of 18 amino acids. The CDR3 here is CASSLLAGGSSTPYEQYF. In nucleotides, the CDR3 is TGTGCCAGCAGCTTGCTAGCGGGGGGGAGTAGCACGCCCTACGAGCAGTACTTC.

CDR3 region: CASSLRGPNTEAFF. For the CDR3, the DNA is TGTGCCAGCAGTTTACGAGGACCGAACACTGAAGCTTTCTTT. V and J are TRBV28 and TRBJ2-3; no firm D call. The assigned J gene may be wrong: the sequence end matches TRBJ1-1 better. Germline values: CDR1 MDHEN, CDR2 SYDVKM. The length of the CDR3 is 14 residues.

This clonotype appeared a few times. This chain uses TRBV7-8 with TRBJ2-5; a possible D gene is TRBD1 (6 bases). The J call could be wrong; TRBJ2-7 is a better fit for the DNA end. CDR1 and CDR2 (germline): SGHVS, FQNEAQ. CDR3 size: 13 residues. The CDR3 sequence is CAIPGQNSYEQYF. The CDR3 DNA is TGTGCCATTCCGGGACAAAACTCCTACGAGCAGTACTTC.

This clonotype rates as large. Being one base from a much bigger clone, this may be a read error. CDR3 in amino acids: CASSLSWTSGGNEQYF. The DNA of the CDR3 is TGTGCCAGCAGCTTATCCTGGACTAGCGGGGGCAATGAGCAGTACTTC. This chain joins TRBV7-3 and TRBJ2-7; 13 positions agree with TRBD2. Germline V gives CDR1 SGHTA, CDR2 FQGTGA. The CDR3 extends over 16 amino acids. Germline trimming cut 2 bases from V and 7 bases from J; bases unmatched to any gene: 8.

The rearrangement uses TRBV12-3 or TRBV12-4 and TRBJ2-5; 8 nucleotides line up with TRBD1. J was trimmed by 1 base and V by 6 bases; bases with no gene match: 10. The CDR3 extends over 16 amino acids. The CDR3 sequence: CASRTGVSNFQETQYF. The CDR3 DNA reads TGTGCCAGCAGGACAGGGGTTTCCAATTTCCAAGAGACCCAGTACTTC.